This TCR beta chain is drawn from a study of early T cells in non-severe SARS-CoV-2 infection. Across the study: Bulk RNA taken from unsorted whole blood was sequenced, leaving chains unpaired.

Unique molecular identifiers (one per individual cDNA molecule) were attached. MiXCR, applied by TCRdb to the 5' RACE reads, yields one record per CDR3 protein. This sample has around 77,000 distinct CDR3 sequences, with roughly an eighth found just once. The starting material was whole blood, obtained at baseline. This clonotype originated in an adult who was a healthcare worker with PCR-confirmed SARS-CoV-2 infection or an uninfected control (not recorded which). The donor label of this sample is uncertain.

Written as DNA, the CDR3 is TGTGCCAGCAGCTATGACAATGGGGAGCTGTTTTTT. Encoded protein: CASSYDNGELFF. This chain links TRBV7-9 with TRBJ2-2; D gene unclear. The V end was cut by 4 bases, the J end by 8 bases, with 8 bases between. CDR3 length: 12 amino acids. Germline CDR1 is SEHNR and CDR2 is FQNEAQ (reference sequence). The variable domain in full, with the rest retrieved from reference TRBV7-9 and TRBJ2-2, is DTGVSQNPRHKITKRGQNVTFRCDPISEHNRLYWYRQTLGQGPEFLTYFQNEAQLEKSRLLSDRFSAERPKGSFSTLEIQRTEQGDSAMYLCASSYDNGELFFGEGSRLTVL.